The present entry profiles one T cell receptor (beta chain) with its context. The CDR3 has 15 residues. The J segment lost 1 base and the V segment lost 5 bases, leaving 6 bases of the junction unmatched. From germline, CDR1 is SGHTA and CDR2 FQGNSA. TCRdb processed the RT-PCR reads anew with MiXCR; each CDR3 protein has one entry. The sample has hundreds of thousands of distinct CDR3 sequences, approximately 15% seen once. Material: memory CD4+ T cells from blood. The chain has TRBV7-2 and TRBJ1-1, with 8 bases fitting TRBD1. This receptor was taken from a female donor in good health, serving as a healthy control. The CDR3 is CASSPPGGRNTEAFF. In nucleotides, the CDR3 is TGTGCCAGCAGCCCTCCAGGGGGCAGGAACACTGAAGCTTTCTTT.